This paragraph reports one TCR beta chain. Its target is unknown. Unique molecular identifiers featured in how the TCRbeta library was prepared. TCRdb called the PCR reads again in MiXCR, with one record for every CDR3 protein. The repertoire holds about 590,000 distinct CDR3 sequences, with roughly 13% as singletons. The record originates from a study of T-cell reconstitution after alpha-beta-depleted transplantation in children. V was trimmed by 2 bases and J by 1 base, leaving 9 bases between them. CDR1 and CDR2 (germline): SGHRS, YFSETQ. This CDR3 contains 14 residues. General study points: As was reported, about two months after transplant, alpha-beta T cells came from several hundred expanded graft clones.

The rearrangement links TRBV5-1 to TRBJ1-1; D remains ambiguous. Here the sequenced sample was PBMCs, mostly from graft donor cells, taken 360 days after TCRalphabeta/CD19-depleted stem cell transplant. The receptor was derived from a male patient between 10 and 17 years old who had a stem cell transplant for acute myeloid leukemia, so the T cells may come from the graft donor. Written as DNA, the CDR3 is TGCGCCAGCAGCTTTTTAGACGGGAACACTGAAGCTTTCTTT. Protein sequence: CASSFLDGNTEAFF.